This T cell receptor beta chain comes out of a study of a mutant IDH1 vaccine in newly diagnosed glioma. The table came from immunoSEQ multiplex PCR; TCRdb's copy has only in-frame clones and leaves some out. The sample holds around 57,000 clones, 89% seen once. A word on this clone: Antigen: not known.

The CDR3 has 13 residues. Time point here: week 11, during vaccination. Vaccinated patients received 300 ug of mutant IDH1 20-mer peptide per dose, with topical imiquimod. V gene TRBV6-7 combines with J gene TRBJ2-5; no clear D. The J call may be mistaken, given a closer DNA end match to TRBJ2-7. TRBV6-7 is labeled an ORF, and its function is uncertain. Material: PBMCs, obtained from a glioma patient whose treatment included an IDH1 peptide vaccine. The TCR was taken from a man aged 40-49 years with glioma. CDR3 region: CASSPVSSYEQYF. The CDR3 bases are TGTGCCAGCAGTCCAGTTAGCTCCTACGAGCAGTACTTC.